The clone carrying this T cell receptor beta chain was seen a few times. As yet, its antigen is unknown. These data belong to a study of identical twins. General observations from the study: Conclusions were based on cross-sectional statistical analysis, without following the same donors. The degree of excess twin sharing was weaker in beta out-of-frame sequences.

CDR3 length: 13 amino acids. CDR1 is MDHEN, CDR2 SYDVKM, per germline. Trimming took 5 bases from V and 8 from J; bases not matched to a gene: 8. Every one of the donors was a healthy Caucasian. TCRdb recomputed calls from the 5' RACE reads with MiXCR, one row per CDR3 protein. The sample contains 450,000 or so distinct CDR3 sequences, over 11% of which appear only once. The sample also formed part of further work on yellow fever vaccine responses in identical twins.

Sequencing was done on a sample of CD4+ T cells sorted from blood. This sequence was found in a woman between 18 and 30 years old in good health. The chain couples TRBV28 to TRBJ1-1; 7 nucleotides align to TRBD1. CDR3 region: CASSEAQGGEAFF. CDR3 nucleotide sequence: TGTGCCAGCAGTGAAGCTCAGGGGGGCGAAGCTTTCTTT.